This is a list of T cell receptor beta chains from one sample in a study of monozygotic twins with inflammatory bowel disease. TCRdb processed the 5' RACE reads again and assigns one entry to each CDR3 protein, with no DNA. The listing records fewer than 200,000 distinct CDR3 sequences. Sequenced input: blood. The receptors come from a human donor with ulcerative colitis or Crohn's disease, or a healthy co-twin of an affected twin (not recorded which). The CDR3 runs from the conserved cysteine through the conserved F or W. Each record gives: J gene, CDR3 length, V gene, CDR3 protein.

>TRBJ2-4|16|TRBV14
CASSPRTSGSKNIQYF
>TRBJ1-1|17|TRBV11-2
CASSLDRQGRRNTEAFF
>TRBJ2-2|13|TRBV5-1
CASSSENTGELFF
>TRBJ1-1|15|TRBV11-2
CASSLAVMGETEAFF
>TRBJ1-6|15|TRBV7-2
CASRPDPLGYSPLHF
>TRBJ1-2|16|TRBV5-1
CASSLGGTGKLYGYTF
>TRBJ2-5|14|TRBV4-3
CASSQDFGEETQYF
>TRBJ2-1|17|TRBV5-8
CASTPLISGPSYNEQFF
>TRBJ2-2|16|TRBV7-6
CASSLFLEGDTGELFF
>TRBJ2-3|12|TRBV5-1
CASSPTEDTQYF
>TRBJ2-4|11|TRBV5-1
CASSPGGIQYF
>TRBJ1-4|17|TRBV4-3
CASSQASYRATNEKLFF
>TRBJ2-7|13|TRBV7-2
CASSLKGGGEQYF
>TRBJ2-2|15|TRBV9
CASSVGTKVTGELFF
>TRBJ2-2|14|TRBV5-1
CASSPPPSAGELFF
>TRBJ1-4|16|TRBV5-1
CASSLTGGMRNEKLFF
>TRBJ2-4|16|TRBV19
CASSIVSKLAKNIQYF